This T cell receptor beta chain derives from a study of cytomegalovirus exposure and HLA in healthy donors. The study, taken as a whole, reports: Based on reports, TCR beta sequences accurately predicted HLA-A and HLA-B alleles for most subjects.

Germline V gives CDR1 MNHEY, CDR2 SVGAGI. After removal of 2 bases from V and 6 bases from J, the junction contained 5 bases not matched to a gene. This CDR3 comprises 15 residues. As regards this clone: Its specificity is unknown.

Both 60 Vbeta primers and 13 Jbeta primers went into the PCR. This table comes from immunoSEQ multiplex PCR, and its TCRdb copy is limited to in-frame clones, with some not included. Among almost 200,000 clones listed, 70% to 80% were seen once. Donors sampled were nominally healthy, though unrecorded immune exposures were likely. Material: PBMCs. This receptor was obtained from a male donor in good health and CMV-seropositive. The V gene is TRBV6-5, the J gene TRBJ1-4, with 8 bases matching TRBD1. The CDR3 nucleotides are TGTGCCAGCAGTTACCACAGGGGGACCTATGAAAAACTGTTTTTT. This translates into CASSYHRGTYEKLFF.